Listed here are 22 T cell receptor beta chains from one sample, sequenced in a study of long-term antiretroviral therapy in people with HIV. The assay, immunoSEQ v3.0, was run at survey level. Measured with immunoSEQ multiplex PCR; TCRdb has only the in-frame clones, and not every one. The sample yields some 18,000 clones, about 84% seen once. Specimen: unsorted PBMCs, collected 0.1 years before starting antiretroviral therapy. These receptors were taken from a man younger than 35 with HIV.

This sequence joins TRBV14 and TRBJ2-5; D perhaps matches TRBD2 (5 bases). The assigned J gene may be wrong: the sequence end matches TRBJ2-7 better. Germline lookup yields CDR1 SGHDN and CDR2 FVKESK. This CDR3 is 14 amino acids long. CDR3 in DNA: TGTGCCAGCAGCCCCGCGTCCGGGACCTACGAGCAGTACTTC. Protein: CASSPASGTYEQYF.

V gene TRBV7-6 combines with J gene TRBJ1-2, with a weak D call TRBD1 (6 bases). The V end was cut by 5 bases, the J end by 2 bases, with 9 bases between. Germline V CDR1 and CDR2: SGHVS, FNYEAQ. This CDR3 has 13 residues. DNA of the CDR3: TGTGCCAGCAGCCCGACAGGCAACTATGGCTACACCTTC. Its translation: CASSPTGNYGYTF.

The rearrangement joins TRBV7-2 to TRBJ2-4; D unresolved. Germline V lookup: CDR1 SGHTA, CDR2 FQGNSA. The CDR3 is 12 residues long. The V and J ends lost 5 bases and 14 bases respectively, with 16 bases between them. DNA of the CDR3: TGTGCCAGCAGCCTTTCAGCGACGTGGAAGTACTTC. This translates into CASSLSATWKYF.

The rearrangement links TRBV10-3 to TRBJ1-3; D is perhaps TRBD1 (6 bases). V shed 6 bases and J shed 4 bases, with 13 bases lying between them. Germline V CDR1 and CDR2: ENHRY, SYGVKD. CDR3 length: 14 amino acids. This chain's CDR3 is CAISQQGGGNTIYF. The DNA for the CDR3 is TGTGCCATCAGCCAACAGGGCGGCGGAAACACCATATATTTT.

The chain is built from TRBV5-4 and TRBJ2-5; D is undetermined. Germline CDR1 SGHNT, CDR2 YYREEE (reference sequence). This CDR3 is 12 amino acids long. V was trimmed by 4 bases and J by 0 bases, leaving 4 bases between them. The CDR3 here is CASSGYQETQYF. The DNA of the CDR3 is TGTGCCAGCAGCGGGTACCAAGAGACCCAGTACTTC.

The J gene is TRBJ2-1, the V gene TRBV4-2; the D is unclear. This CDR3 spans 16 amino acids. Trimming left V 2 bases short and J 6 bases short, with 17 bases between. CDR1 and CDR2 (germline): LGHNA, YNFKEQ. DNA for the CDR3: TGTGCCAGCAGCCAACTACCCAGTAGAATCGGCAATGAGCAGTTCTTC. Protein product: CASSQLPSRIGNEQFF.

The CDR3 bases are TGTGCCAGCAGCACAGGATCGGGGGTATATGGCTACACCTTC. Its protein product is CASSTGSGVYGYTF. The rearrangement uses TRBV9 and TRBJ1-2; D possibly corresponds to TRBD1 (5 bases). The CDR3 consists of 14 residues. Trimming removed 4 bases at V and 5 bases at J, with 15 bases between. The germline CDR1 and CDR2 sequences are SGDLS and YYNGEE.

The gene calls are TRBV15 and TRBJ2-1; TRBD2 matches 14 bases. The CDR3 runs 16 residues. CDR1 LNHNV and CDR2 YYDKDF come from the germline V gene (reference sequence). Trimming at V came to 0 bases and at J to 8 bases, leaving 3 bases not matched to a gene. CDR3 region: CATSRETSGGVYEQFF. The CDR3 coding sequence is TGTGCCACCAGCAGAGAGACTAGCGGGGGGGTGTATGAGCAGTTCTTC.

The chain has TRBV10-3 and TRBJ1-5, with TRBD1 matching over 8 bases. The CDR3 totals 14 residues. CDR1 is ENHRY and CDR2 is SYGVKD in the germline V gene. The J segment lost 0 bases and the V segment lost 10 bases, leaving 5 bases of the junction unmatched. CDR3 nucleotide sequence: TGTGCCACCCGACAGGGGTATAGCAATCAGCCCCAGCATTTT. This gives the protein CATRQGYSNQPQHF.

The sample holds a few counts of this clone. V usage is TRBV19 and J usage is TRBJ1-4; D may be TRBD1 (6 bases). Germline values: CDR1 LNHDA, CDR2 SQIVND (reference sequence). Trimming removed 7 bases from V and 5 bases from J, with 14 bases in between. CDR3 length: 14 residues. The CDR3 DNA follows: TGTGCCAGTAAGGACAGACCCACAAATGAAAAACTGTTTTTT. Encoded protein: CASKDRPTNEKLFF.

This chain's CDR3 is CASGFSRSRAYEQYF. CDR3 bases: TGTGCCAGCGGGTTCTCCAGGAGCAGGGCCTACGAGCAGTACTTC. The rearrangement joins TRBV6-1 to TRBJ2-7, with a weak D call TRBD1 (5 bases). The length of the CDR3 is 15 residues. Germline V CDR1 and CDR2: MNHNS, SASEGT. Trimming took off 8 bases at V and 2 bases at J, with 19 bases between the two ends.

The rearrangement joins TRBV29-1 to TRBJ1-5, with TRBD1 identical over 7 bases. The CDR3 totals 12 residues. The J segment lost 3 bases and the V segment lost 7 bases, leaving 3 bases of the junction unmatched. Germline lookup yields CDR1 SQVTM and CDR2 ANQGSEA. The CDR3: CSAGGVNQPQHF. CDR3 bases: TGCAGCGCAGGGGGGGTCAATCAGCCCCAGCATTTT.

The chain is built from TRBV18 and TRBJ1-6, with a tentative D call TRBD1 (5 bases). CDR3 length equals 23 residues. Germline V gives CDR1 KGHSH, CDR2 LQKENI. The V end lost 2 bases, the J end lost 5 bases, and 34 bases lay between the germline ends. This CDR3 is CASSPSRSFGPGRINPNNSPLHF. CDR3 coding DNA: TGTGCCAGCTCACCATCCCGGTCGTTTGGACCGGGACGGATAAACCCCAATAATTCACCCCTCCACTTT. The entire variable domain, with the rest obtained from reference TRBV18 and TRBJ1-6, is as follows: NAGVMQNPRHLVRRRGQEARLRCSPMKGHSHVYWYRQLPEEGLKFMVYLQKENIIDESGMPKERFSAEFPKEGPSILRIQQVVRGDSAAYFCASSPSRSFGPGRINPNNSPLHFGNGTRLTVT.

The chain uses TRBV18 and TRBJ2-7, with D tentatively TRBD1 (6 bases). Trimming removed 2 bases from V and 2 bases from J, with 13 bases in between. Germline V gives CDR1 KGHSH, CDR2 LQKENI. The CDR3 is 15 amino acids. CDR3 amino acids: CASSPTQGLPYEQYF. Written as DNA, the CDR3 is TGTGCCAGCTCACCAACACAGGGTCTACCCTACGAGCAGTACTTC.

The rearrangement joins TRBV7-9 to TRBJ2-1; perhaps TRBD2 as D (7 bases). The CDR3 consists of 14 residues. Germline loops: CDR1 SEHNR, CDR2 FQNEAQ (reference sequence). V shed 3 bases and J shed 9 bases, with 15 bases lying between them. The CDR3: CASSFGGGAGEQFF. In nucleotides, the CDR3 is TGTGCCAGCAGCTTCGGAGGGGGGGCCGGTGAGCAGTTCTTC.

There are a few counts of this clone. The genes are TRBV5-4 and TRBJ2-5; D is undetermined. The CDR3 spans 13 residues. V lost 4 bases and J 5 bases, leaving 12 bases between the germline ends. Germline CDR1 and CDR2: SGHNT and YYREEE (reference sequence). In DNA, the CDR3 is TGTGCCAGCAGCCCCCGACGGATGGAGACCCAGTACTTC. Translation: CASSPRRMETQYF. The full variable domain, completed using reference TRBV5-4 and TRBJ2-5, is ETGVTQSPTHLIKTRGQQVTLRCSSQSGHNTVSWYQQALGQGPQFIFQYYREEENGRGNFPPRFSGLQFPNYSSELNVNALELDDSALYLCASSPRRMETQYFGPGTRLLVL.

The chain recombines TRBV11-2 with TRBJ2-1, with TRBD2 identical over 8 bases. The CDR3 loop spans 16 amino acids. Germline CDR1 SGHAT, CDR2 FQNNGV. Trimming cost V 5 bases and J 7 bases; bases outside gene matches: 13. The CDR3 is CASSRLPAGGGNEQFF. CDR3 DNA: TGTGCCAGCAGCCGACTCCCGGCGGGAGGTGGGAATGAGCAGTTCTTC. Supplemented by reference TRBV11-2 and TRBJ2-1, the full variable domain reads EAGVAQSPRYKIIEKRQSVAFWCNPISGHATLYWYQQILGQGPKLLIQFQNNGVVDDSQLPKDRFSAERLKGVDSTLKIQPAKLEDSAVYLCASSRLPAGGGNEQFFGPGTRLTVL.

This rearrangement joins TRBV5-8 to TRBJ1-6, with TRBD1 matching over 9 bases. V shed 3 bases, J shed 7 bases, and the junction held 5 bases outside the gene matches. Germline values: CDR1 SGHTS, CDR2 YDEGEE. The length of the CDR3 is 15 residues. The CDR3 sequence is CASSSRTGANSPLHF. For the CDR3, the DNA is TGTGCCAGCAGCTCCCGGACAGGGGCAAATTCACCCCTCCACTTT.

The chain joins TRBV4-1 to TRBJ2-4; 14 bases line up with TRBD2. Germline V CDR1 and CDR2: MGHRA, YSYEKL. V lost 3 bases and J lost 3; bases outside the gene matches: 4. This CDR3 has 17 residues. DNA of the CDR3: TGCGCCAGCAGCCAGACTAGCGGGGGGGCTGTCAAAAACATTCAGTACTTC. Translated, it gives CASSQTSGGAVKNIQYF.

The rearrangement joins TRBV7-3 to TRBJ1-2; D gene ambiguous. The V gene lost 5 bases and the J gene lost 10 bases, with 5 bases spanning the gap. In germline, CDR1 is SGHTA, CDR2 FQGTGA. The CDR3 contains 9 residues. As DNA, the CDR3 is TGTGCCAGCAGCGGGTCCTACACCTTC. Translated: CASSGSYTF. The full variable domain, rest sourced from reference TRBV7-3 and TRBJ1-2, is GAGVSQTPSNKVTEKGKYVELRCDPISGHTALYWYRQSLGQGPEFLIYFQGTGAADDSGLPNDRFFAVRPEGSVSTLKIQRTERGDSAVYLCASSGSYTFGSGTRLTVV.

The V and J genes are TRBV5-6 and TRBJ1-6, with TRBD1 matching 8 bases. This CDR3 is 15 amino acids long. Germline CDR1 is SGHDT and CDR2 is YYEEEE. Germline trimming cut 2 bases from V and 5 bases from J; bases unmatched to any gene: 3. In DNA, the CDR3 is TGTGCCAGCAGCTTCTGGACAGGGAATAATTCACCCCTCCACTTT. Its translation: CASSFWTGNNSPLHF.

The rearrangement uses TRBV7-9 and TRBJ2-4, with D possibly being TRBD2 (5 bases). The CDR3 loop spans 17 amino acids. Trimming pared 5 bases from V and 0 bases from J, leaving 17 bases between. Germline V CDR1 and CDR2: SEHNR, FQNEAQ (reference sequence). The CDR3 DNA reads TGTGCCAGCAGCCCAATAACGGGATTCCTAGCCAAAAACATTCAGTACTTC. It is translated as CASSPITGFLAKNIQYF.